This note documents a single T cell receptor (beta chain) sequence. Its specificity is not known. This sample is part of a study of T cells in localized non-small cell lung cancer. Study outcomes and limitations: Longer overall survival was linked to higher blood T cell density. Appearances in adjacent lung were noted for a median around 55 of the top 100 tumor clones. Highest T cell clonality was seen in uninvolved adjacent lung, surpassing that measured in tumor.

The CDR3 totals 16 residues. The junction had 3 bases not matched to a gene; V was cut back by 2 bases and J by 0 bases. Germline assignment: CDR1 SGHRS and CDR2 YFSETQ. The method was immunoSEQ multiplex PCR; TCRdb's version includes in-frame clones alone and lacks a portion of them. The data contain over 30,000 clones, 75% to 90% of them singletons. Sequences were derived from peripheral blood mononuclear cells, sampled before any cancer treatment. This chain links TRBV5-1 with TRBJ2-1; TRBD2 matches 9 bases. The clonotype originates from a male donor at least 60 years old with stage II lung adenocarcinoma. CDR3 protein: CASSLSGRSSYNEQFF. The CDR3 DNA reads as TGCGCCAGCAGCTTAAGCGGGAGGAGCTCCTACAATGAGCAGTTCTTC.